This T cell receptor beta chain is drawn from a study of control samples from healthy donors and cancer patients. The method was immunoSEQ multiplex PCR; TCRdb's version includes in-frame clones alone and lacks a portion of them. The sample records 75,000 to 100,000 clones, roughly four fifths being singletons. V lost 5 bases and J lost 6, with 11 bases in between. Germline lookup yields CDR1 LGHDT and CDR2 YNNKEL (reference sequence). The CDR3 runs to 14 residues. V and J are TRBV3-1 (or the pseudogene TRBV3-2) and TRBJ1-6; no clear D. Source material: blood. The sequence came from a man aged 60-69 years in good health. This CDR3 is CASSAPGSNSPLHF. DNA of the CDR3: TGTGCCAGCAGCGCGCCGGGCAGTAATTCACCCCTCCACTTT.